The 20 T cell receptor beta chains reported below all come from one sample, sequenced in a study of blood T cell repertoires in COVID-19. TCRdb keeps only in-frame clones here, not all; method: immunoSEQ multiplex PCR. The table shows over 120,000 clones, with 81% occurring only once. Sequencing used peripheral blood. These TCRs come from a human donor in a cohort sampled during active COVID-19.

The rearrangement links TRBV5-4 to TRBJ2-7; the D gene is possibly TRBD2 (6 bases). CDR3 length: 15 amino acids. Trimming left V 0 bases short and J 4 bases short, with 14 bases between. Germline V CDR1 and CDR2: SGHNT, YYREEE (reference sequence). Written as DNA, the CDR3 is TGTGCCAGCAGCTTGGGCTGGGGGGTGGGGTACGAGCAGTACTTC. Translated, it gives CASSLGWGVGYEQYF.

The rearrangement links TRBV7-9 to TRBJ2-1, with no clear D. This CDR3 is 12 amino acids long. The germline V gene encodes CDR1 SEHNR and CDR2 FQNEAQ (reference sequence). V dropped 8 bases and J dropped 6 bases, with 11 bases sitting between them. The chain's CDR3 is CASSPPGNEQFF. CDR3 DNA: TGTGCCAGCTCGCCACCGGGCAATGAGCAGTTCTTC.

The CDR3 DNA reads as TGCGCCAGCAGCCAAGAGAACAGGGGGTTAAGCTACGAGCAGTACTTC. Amino acid sequence: CASSQENRGLSYEQYF. The J gene is TRBJ2-7, the V gene TRBV4-1; 8 bases are shared with TRBD1. The CDR3 runs 16 residues. Losses at the gene ends were 0 bases for V and 3 bases for J; bases not matched to a gene: 7. Germline CDR1 reads MGHRA; CDR2 reads YSYEKL.

V is TRBV6-2 or TRBV6-3 and J is TRBJ2-7; 14 bases map to TRBD2. This CDR3 is built from 15 residues. Germline CDR1 is MNHEY and CDR2 is SVGEGT. V was pared by 6 bases and J by 7 bases, with 8 bases of the junction left unmatched. CDR3 DNA: TGTGCCAGCAGCCCCGGGACTAGCGGGAGTCAGGAGCAGTACTTC. It codes for CASSPGTSGSQEQYF.

The chain joins TRBV7-9 to TRBJ2-7, with 7 bases fitting TRBD1. Germline CDR1 is SEHNR and CDR2 is FQNEAQ (reference sequence). With V trimmed by 1 base and J by 0 bases, 6 bases remained unmatched. This CDR3 has 16 residues. CDR3 coding DNA: TGTGCCAGCAGCTTAGGCGGACAGGTCCCCTCCTACGAGCAGTACTTC. Its translation: CASSLGGQVPSYEQYF.

The V call is TRBV7-9, the J call TRBJ2-7; 8 bases map to TRBD2. The CDR3 consists of 15 residues. Germline V CDR1 and CDR2: SEHNR, FQNEAQ (reference sequence). Trimming removed 3 bases from V and 1 base from J; junction bases left unmatched: 5. The CDR3 loop reads CASSFGGVRSYEQYF. The CDR3 nucleotides read TGTGCCAGCAGCTTCGGGGGGGTGAGGTCCTACGAGCAGTACTTC. Full variable domain (outside the CDR3, taken from reference TRBV7-9 and TRBJ2-7): DTGVSQNPRHKITKRGQNVTFRCDPISEHNRLYWYRQTLGQGPEFLTYFQNEAQLEKSRLLSDRFSAERPKGSFSTLEIQRTEQGDSAMYLCASSFGGVRSYEQYFGPGTRLTVT.

The CDR3 loop reads CASSSRGGETQYF. CDR3 nucleotide sequence: TGTGCCAGCAGCTCTAGGGGTGGGGAGACCCAGTACTTC. The chain links TRBV7-3 to TRBJ2-5; D may be TRBD1 (5 bases). Germline CDR1 and CDR2: SGHTA and FQGTGA. Trimming removed 4 bases at V and 5 bases at J, with 11 bases between. The CDR3 runs to 13 residues.

The V and J genes are TRBV9 and TRBJ2-3, with 7 nucleotides matching TRBD2. CDR3 length: 17 amino acids. After removal of 3 bases from V and 6 bases from J, the junction contained 16 bases not matched to a gene. CDR1 and CDR2 (germline): SGDLS, YYNGEE. The DNA of the CDR3 is TGTGCCAGCAGCGAGCGACTAGCAGACGACCCGCCGGATACGCAGTATTTT. This gives the protein CASSERLADDPPDTQYF.

This clone was picked up a small number of times. This chain links TRBV7-3 with TRBJ2-5; TRBD2 agrees at 7 bases. The ends lost 5 bases at V and 2 bases at J; junction bases unmatched: 11. This CDR3 is 16 amino acids long. Germline values: CDR1 SGHTA, CDR2 FQGTGA. The CDR3 region is CASSHHAGEGQETQYF. DNA of the CDR3: TGTGCCAGCAGCCACCACGCTGGGGAGGGGCAAGAGACCCAGTACTTC.

The chain couples TRBV28 to TRBJ1-5; D is possibly TRBD1 (6 bases). The germline V gene encodes CDR1 MDHEN and CDR2 SYDVKM. CDR3 size: 12 residues. V lost 9 bases to trimming and J lost 4 bases, with 10 bases between them. In nucleotides, the CDR3 is TGTGCCAGTACAGGGTTTAATCAGCCCCAGCATTTT. Its translation is CASTGFNQPQHF.

The chain links TRBV28 to TRBJ1-5; D not resolved. Germline CDR1 reads MDHEN; CDR2 reads SYDVKM. V lost 11 bases, J lost 6 bases, and 23 bases lay in between. This CDR3 is built from 15 residues. The CDR3 here is CAVQNRREWGQPQHF. For the CDR3, the DNA is TGTGCCGTCCAAAATCGGAGGGAATGGGGTCAGCCCCAGCATTTT.

The chain couples TRBV5-6 to TRBJ1-3; D is undetermined. The ends were cut back, 4 bases at V and 1 base at J, with 15 bases in the middle. The CDR3 runs to 16 residues. Germline loops: CDR1 SGHDT, CDR2 YYEEEE. The CDR3 sequence is CASSPLESGSGNTIYF. The DNA of the CDR3 is TGTGCCAGCAGCCCTTTAGAATCGGGGTCTGGAAACACCATATATTTT. Complete variable domain (other parts from reference TRBV5-6 and TRBJ1-3): DAGVTQSPTHLIKTRGQQVTLRCSPKSGHDTVSWYQQALGQGPQFIFQYYEEEERQRGNFPDRFSGHQFPNYSSELNVNALLLGDSALYLCASSPLESGSGNTIYFGEGSWLTVV.

The chain couples TRBV3-1 (or the pseudogene TRBV3-2) to TRBJ2-2, with TRBD2 matching 7 bases. Germline loops: CDR1 LGHDT, CDR2 YNNKEL (reference sequence). CDR3 size: 15 residues. V lost 5 bases and J lost 1; bases outside the gene matches: 4. The CDR3 nucleotides are TGTGCCAGCAGCATTATAGCGGGGAACACCGGGGAGCTGTTTTTT. It translates to CASSIIAGNTGELFF.

This chain uses TRBV6-5 with TRBJ2-5, with TRBD2 matching over 7 bases. Trimming took 0 bases from V and 5 from J; bases not matched to a gene: 6. Germline V CDR1 and CDR2: MNHEY, SVGAGI. This CDR3 comprises 15 residues. This CDR3 is CASSYSGGSWETQYF. As DNA, the CDR3 is TGTGCCAGCAGTTACTCAGGCGGGAGTTGGGAGACCCAGTACTTC.

The chain employs TRBV18 and TRBJ2-1, with TRBD2 matching 11 bases. The germline gives CDR1 KGHSH, CDR2 LQKENI. V trimming: 0 bases; J trimming: 6 bases; junction bases outside the gene matches: 7. The length of the CDR3 is 17 residues. The CDR3 DNA is TGTGCCAGCTCACCACCGTTAGCGGGAGGGCAAACCAATGAGCAGTTCTTC. Its translation: CASSPPLAGGQTNEQFF.

The J gene is TRBJ2-7, the V gene TRBV4-3; D not certain. CDR1 and CDR2 (germline): LGHNA, YSLEER. With 3 bases removed from V and 2 bases from J, the gap between germline ends came to 8 bases. CDR3 length: 13 residues. The CDR3 loop reads CASSQGSTYEQYF. The CDR3 bases are TGCGCCAGCAGCCAGGGCAGTACCTACGAGCAGTACTTC.

This clone appeared once. This chain uses TRBV2 with TRBJ2-7; possible D gene TRBD2, 7 bases. This CDR3 is 15 amino acids long. V dropped 5 bases and J dropped 4 bases, with 18 bases sitting between them. CDR1 and CDR2 from the germline V gene are SNHLY and FYNNEI. The CDR3 sequence is CASSLKAGQIYEQYF. DNA for the CDR3: TGTGCCAGCAGTCTCAAAGCGGGACAAATTTACGAGCAGTACTTC.

This clone was seen only once. This chain uses TRBV5-1 with TRBJ1-3; 7 bases line up with TRBD1. The CDR3 is 15 residues long. The ends lost 4 bases at V and 2 bases at J; junction bases unmatched: 6. CDR1 and CDR2 from the germline V gene are SGHRS and YFSETQ. CDR3 sequence reads: CASSIDRAAGNTIYF. The CDR3 DNA reads as TGCGCCAGCAGCATCGACAGGGCAGCTGGAAACACCATATATTTT.

The chain recombines TRBV11-1 with TRBJ2-5; weak D call: TRBD2 (6 bases). Looked up from germline, CDR1 is SGHAT and CDR2 is FQDESV (reference sequence). Trimming took off 1 base at V and 9 bases at J, with 12 bases between the two ends. The CDR3 covers 13 residues. The CDR3 DNA follows: TGTGCCAGCAGCTTAGGAGAAGGAGGGGCCCAGTACTTC. Translating gives CASSLGEGGAQYF.

The chain couples TRBV5-4 to TRBJ1-1; D gene uncertain. The V gene lost 4 bases and the J gene lost 0 bases, with 13 bases spanning the gap. Germline-derived CDR1 and CDR2 are SGHNT and YYREEE (reference sequence). The CDR3 is 15 residues long. CDR3 loop: CASSRAGIMNTEAFF. The CDR3 DNA reads as TGTGCCAGCAGCCGCGCCGGGATTATGAACACTGAAGCTTTCTTT.